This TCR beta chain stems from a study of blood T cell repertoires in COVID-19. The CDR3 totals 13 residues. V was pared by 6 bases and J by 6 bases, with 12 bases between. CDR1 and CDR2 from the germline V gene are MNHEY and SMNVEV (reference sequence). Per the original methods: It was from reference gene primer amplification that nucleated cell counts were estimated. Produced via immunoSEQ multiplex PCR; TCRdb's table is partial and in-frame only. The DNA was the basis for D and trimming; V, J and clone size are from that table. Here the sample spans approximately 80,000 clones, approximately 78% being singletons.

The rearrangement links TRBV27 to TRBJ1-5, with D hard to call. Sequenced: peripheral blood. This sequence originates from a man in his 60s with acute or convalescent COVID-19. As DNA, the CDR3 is TGTGCCAGCAGCCAAGAGGTCCGTCAGCCCCAGCATTTT. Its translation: CASSQEVRQPQHF.